This T cell receptor beta chain was identified in a study of blood T cell repertoires in COVID-19. Sequencing was performed with immunoSEQ multiplex PCR; in TCRdb, only in-frame clones are kept and a portion is missing. Found here are some 100,000 clones, approximately 82% of them singletons; the top ten hold more than 5.5%. CDR3 length: 14 residues. Trimming removed 8 bases from V and 4 bases from J; junction bases left unmatched: 8. Germline CDR1 reads SNHLY; CDR2 reads FYNNEI. Sequencing input: peripheral blood. The sequence was collected from a man aged 45-60 years with active or convalescent COVID-19. The gene calls are TRBV2 and TRBJ2-3; 8 bases line up with TRBD2. The CDR3 coding sequence is TGTGCCAGCTTCGGGACTAGGGGTCCAGATACGCAGTATTTT. This codes for CASFGTRGPDTQYF.